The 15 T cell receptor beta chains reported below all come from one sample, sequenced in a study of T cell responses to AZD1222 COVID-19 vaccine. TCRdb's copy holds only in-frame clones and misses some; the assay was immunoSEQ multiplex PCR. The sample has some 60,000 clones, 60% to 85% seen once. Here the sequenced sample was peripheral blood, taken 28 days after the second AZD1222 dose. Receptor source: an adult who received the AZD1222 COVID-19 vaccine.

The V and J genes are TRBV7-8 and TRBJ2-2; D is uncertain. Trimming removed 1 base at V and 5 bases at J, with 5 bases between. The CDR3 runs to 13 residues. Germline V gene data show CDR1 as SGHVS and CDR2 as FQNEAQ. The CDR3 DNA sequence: TGTGCCAGCAGCTTAGTGTTGACCGGGGAGCTGTTTTTT. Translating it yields CASSLVLTGELFF.

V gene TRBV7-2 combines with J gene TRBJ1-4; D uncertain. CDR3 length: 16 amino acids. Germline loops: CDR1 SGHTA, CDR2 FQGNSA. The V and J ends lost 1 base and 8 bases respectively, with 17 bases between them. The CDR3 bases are TGTGCCAGCAGCTTAGATGGGCGGAGAGAGGAGGAAAAACTGTTTTTT. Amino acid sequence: CASSLDGRREEEKLFF.

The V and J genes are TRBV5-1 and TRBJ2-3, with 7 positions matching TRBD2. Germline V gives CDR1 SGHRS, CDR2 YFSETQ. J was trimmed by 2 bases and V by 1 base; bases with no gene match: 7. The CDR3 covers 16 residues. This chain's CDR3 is CASSLRLAETTDTQYF. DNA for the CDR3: TGCGCCAGCAGCTTGAGGCTAGCGGAGACCACAGATACGCAGTATTTT.

The DNA for the CDR3 is TGTGCCAGCAGTTGGGGAGGCTATGGCTACACCTTC. This gives the protein CASSWGGYGYTF. V is TRBV28 and J is TRBJ1-2; D unresolved. V was trimmed by 4 bases and J by 4 bases, leaving 7 bases between them. CDR3 length: 12 residues. Germline V gene data show CDR1 as MDHEN and CDR2 as SYDVKM.

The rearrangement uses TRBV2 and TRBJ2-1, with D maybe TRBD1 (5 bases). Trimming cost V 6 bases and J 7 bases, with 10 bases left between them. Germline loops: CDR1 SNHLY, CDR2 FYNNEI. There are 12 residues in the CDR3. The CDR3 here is CASSPQGNEQFF. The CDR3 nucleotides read TGTGCCAGCAGCCCCCAGGGAAATGAGCAGTTCTTC.

CDR3 protein: CASSQEISGSYYEQYF. The CDR3 region has the DNA TGTGCCAGCAGCCAAGAAATTAGCGGGAGCTACTACGAGCAGTACTTC. V usage is TRBV3-1 (or the pseudogene TRBV3-2) and J usage is TRBJ2-7, with 9 positions matching TRBD2. J was trimmed by 3 bases and V by 0 bases; bases with no gene match: 6. In germline, CDR1 is LGHDT, CDR2 YNNKEL (reference sequence). The CDR3 is made up of 16 amino acids.

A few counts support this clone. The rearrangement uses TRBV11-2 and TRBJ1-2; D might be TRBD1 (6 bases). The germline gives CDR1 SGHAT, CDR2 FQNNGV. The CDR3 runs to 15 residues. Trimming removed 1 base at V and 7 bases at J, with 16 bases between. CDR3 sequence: CASSLGVGASSGYTF. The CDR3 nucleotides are TGTGCCAGCAGCTTAGGGGTGGGGGCCTCGAGTGGCTACACCTTC.

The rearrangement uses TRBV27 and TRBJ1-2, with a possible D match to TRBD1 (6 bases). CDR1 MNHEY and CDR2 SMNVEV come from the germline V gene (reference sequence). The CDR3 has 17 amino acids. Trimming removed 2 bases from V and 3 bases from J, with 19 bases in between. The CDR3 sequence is CASSLRVVAGQHYGYTF. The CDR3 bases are TGTGCCAGCAGTTTAAGGGTTGTGGCCGGACAGCACTATGGCTACACCTTC.

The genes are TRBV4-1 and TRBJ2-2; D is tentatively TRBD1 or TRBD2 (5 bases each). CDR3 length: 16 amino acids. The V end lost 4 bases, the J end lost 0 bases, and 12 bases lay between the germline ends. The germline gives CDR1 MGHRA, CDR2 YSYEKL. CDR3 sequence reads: CASSLHLGANTGELFF. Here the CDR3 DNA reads TGCGCCAGCAGCCTGCATCTGGGGGCGAACACCGGGGAGCTGTTTTTT.

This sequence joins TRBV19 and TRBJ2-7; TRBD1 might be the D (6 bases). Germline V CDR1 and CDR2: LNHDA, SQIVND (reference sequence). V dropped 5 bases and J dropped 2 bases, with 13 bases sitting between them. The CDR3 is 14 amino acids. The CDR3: CASSADRLTYEQYF. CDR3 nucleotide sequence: TGTGCCAGTAGTGCCGACAGGTTAACCTACGAGCAGTACTTC.

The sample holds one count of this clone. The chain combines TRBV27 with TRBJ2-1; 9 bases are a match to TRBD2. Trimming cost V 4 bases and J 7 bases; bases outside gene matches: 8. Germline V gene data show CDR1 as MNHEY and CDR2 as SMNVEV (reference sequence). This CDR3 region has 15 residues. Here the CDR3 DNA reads TGTGCCAGCAGTTCAGCGGGGGGCTCCCAGAATGAGCAGTTCTTC. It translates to CASSSAGGSQNEQFF.

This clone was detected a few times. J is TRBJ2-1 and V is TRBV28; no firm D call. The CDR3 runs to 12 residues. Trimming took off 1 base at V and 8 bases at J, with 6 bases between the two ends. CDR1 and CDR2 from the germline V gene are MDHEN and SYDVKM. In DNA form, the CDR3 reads TGTGCCAGCAGTTTATCCCCGGATGAGCAGTTCTTC. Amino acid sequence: CASSLSPDEQFF.

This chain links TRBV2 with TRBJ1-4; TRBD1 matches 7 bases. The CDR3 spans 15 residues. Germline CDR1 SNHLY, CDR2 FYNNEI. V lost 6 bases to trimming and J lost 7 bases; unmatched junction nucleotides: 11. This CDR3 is CASSRGKGAGEKLFF. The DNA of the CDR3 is TGTGCCAGCAGCCGAGGCAAGGGGGCGGGTGAAAAACTGTTTTTT.

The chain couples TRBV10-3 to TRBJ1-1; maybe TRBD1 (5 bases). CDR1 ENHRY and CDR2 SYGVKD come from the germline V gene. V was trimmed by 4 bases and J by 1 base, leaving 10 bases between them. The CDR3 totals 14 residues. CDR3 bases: TGTGCCATCAGTGGCGCGGGGCGGAACACTGAAGCTTTCTTT. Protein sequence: CAISGAGRNTEAFF.

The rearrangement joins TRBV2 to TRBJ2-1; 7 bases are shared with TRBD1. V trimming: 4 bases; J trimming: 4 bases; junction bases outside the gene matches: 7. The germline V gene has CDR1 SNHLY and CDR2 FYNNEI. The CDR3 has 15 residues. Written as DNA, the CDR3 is TGTGCCAGCAGTGGGGACAGACAAGGGTACAATGAGCAGTTCTTC. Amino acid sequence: CASSGDRQGYNEQFF.